This TCR beta chain was identified during a study of identical twins. Findings of the study overall: Monozygotic twins shared more out-of-frame TCR alpha than recombination models predicted. Researchers caution that invariant MAIT and iNKT cells could partly confound zero-insertion analyses.

Template switching supplied a universal primer site; unique molecular identifiers were carried on the cDNA. Each CDR3 protein is one row after TCRdb ran MiXCR on the 5' RACE reads. The sample carries about 890,000 distinct CDR3 sequences, around an eighth recorded once. Only healthy Caucasians were included as donors. Germline CDR1 SEHNR, CDR2 FQNEAQ (reference sequence). The CDR3 is made up of 13 amino acids. The J segment lost 6 bases and the V segment lost 10 bases, leaving 10 bases of the junction unmatched. This clonotype turned up a few times. Its matching antigen is unknown. This same sample was also taken into another study, of yellow fever vaccine responses in identical twins.

The sample was PBMCs. The rearrangement joins TRBV7-9 to TRBJ2-3; TRBD2 matches at 7 bases. The TCR was taken from a woman aged 18 to 35 in good health. CDR3 nucleotides: TGTGCCACCTCCCTCCTGGGGGGGGATACGCAGTATTTT. This codes for CATSLLGGDTQYF.